These 3 T cell receptor beta chains were all obtained from the same sample, sequenced in a study of T cells in Graves' hyperthyroidism and ophthalmopathy. The TCR beta CDR3 regions underwent amplification using RNA transcripts as the source. Initially, a first-round RT-PCR of the TCR CDR3 employed the HTBI primer set. TCRdb re-called the multiplex PCR reads through MiXCR, storing one row per CDR3 protein. Of about 420,000 distinct CDR3 sequences listed, approximately 13% are singletons. The sample comprised blood. The receptors originated from a woman aged 18-29 years with Graves' hyperthyroidism.

In this sample, this clonotype turned up many times. The rearrangement uses TRBV29-1 and TRBJ2-1; maybe TRBD1 (6 bases). Looked up from germline, CDR1 is SQVTM and CDR2 is ANQGSEA. The CDR3 contains 12 residues. The V gene lost 5 bases and the J gene lost 6 bases, with 11 bases spanning the gap. The CDR3 spells CSVSQGFNEQFF. The CDR3 DNA reads as TGCAGCGTTAGCCAGGGGTTCAATGAGCAGTTCTTC.

This clonotype showed up just a few times. The V gene is TRBV27, the J gene TRBJ1-4; D is uncertain. CDR3 length: 13 amino acids. In germline, CDR1 is MNHEY, CDR2 SMNVEV (reference sequence). V lost 3 bases and J 3 bases, leaving 5 bases between the germline ends. The CDR3 is CASSFVANEKLFF. DNA for the CDR3: TGTGCCAGCAGTTTTGTTGCTAATGAAAAACTGTTTTTT.

This clonotype was seen ten or more times. This chain links TRBV28 with TRBJ2-7; 7 bases fit TRBD2. CDR1 is MDHEN and CDR2 is SYDVKM in the germline V gene. Trimming took 5 bases from V and 0 from J; bases not matched to a gene: 7. The CDR3 sequence is 15 residues long. CDR3 bases: TGTGCCAGCAGTACCACTAGCGTCTTCTCCTACGAGCAGTACTTC. Translating gives CASSTTSVFSYEQYF.